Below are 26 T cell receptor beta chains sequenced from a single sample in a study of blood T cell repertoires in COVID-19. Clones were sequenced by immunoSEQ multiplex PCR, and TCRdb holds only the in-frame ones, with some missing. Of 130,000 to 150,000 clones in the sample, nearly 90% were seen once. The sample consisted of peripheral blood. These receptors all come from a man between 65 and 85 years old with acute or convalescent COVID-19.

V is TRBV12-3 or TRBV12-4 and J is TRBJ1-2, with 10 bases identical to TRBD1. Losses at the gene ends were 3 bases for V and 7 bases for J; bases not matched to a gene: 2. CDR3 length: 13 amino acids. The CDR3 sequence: CASSFGTGVGYTF. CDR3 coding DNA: TGTGCCAGCAGTTTTGGGACAGGGGTTGGCTACACCTTC.

The CDR3: CASSVTGLYSNQPQHF. The CDR3 nucleotides are TGTGCCAGTAGCGTGACAGGCCTTTATAGCAATCAGCCCCAGCATTTT. This chain joins TRBV19 and TRBJ1-5; a possible D gene is TRBD1 (6 bases). The germline V and J ends were trimmed by 6 bases and 0 bases, with 15 bases remaining between them. This CDR3 has 16 amino acids. Germline V lookup: CDR1 LNHDA, CDR2 SQIVND (reference sequence).

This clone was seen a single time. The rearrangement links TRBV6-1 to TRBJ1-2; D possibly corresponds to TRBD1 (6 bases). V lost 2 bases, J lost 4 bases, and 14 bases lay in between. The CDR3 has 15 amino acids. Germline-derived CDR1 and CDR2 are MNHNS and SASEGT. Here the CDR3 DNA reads TGTGCCAGCAGTGAATCAGGGGCCTTCCTCTATGGCTACACCTTC. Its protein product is CASSESGAFLYGYTF.

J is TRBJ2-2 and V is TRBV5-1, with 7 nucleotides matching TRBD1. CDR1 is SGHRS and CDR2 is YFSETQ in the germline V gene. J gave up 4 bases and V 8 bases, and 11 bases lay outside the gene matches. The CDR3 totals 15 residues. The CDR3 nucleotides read TGCGCCAGTAGATCGACAGGGATTAGCACCGGGGAGCTGTTTTTT. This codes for CASRSTGISTGELFF.

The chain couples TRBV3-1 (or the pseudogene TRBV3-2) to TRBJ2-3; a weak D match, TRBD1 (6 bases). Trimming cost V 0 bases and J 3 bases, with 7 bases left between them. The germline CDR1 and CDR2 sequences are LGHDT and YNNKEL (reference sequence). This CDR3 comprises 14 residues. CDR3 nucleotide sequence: TGTGCCAGCAGCCAAGAAGGGGGTACAGATACGCAGTATTTT. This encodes CASSQEGGTDTQYF.

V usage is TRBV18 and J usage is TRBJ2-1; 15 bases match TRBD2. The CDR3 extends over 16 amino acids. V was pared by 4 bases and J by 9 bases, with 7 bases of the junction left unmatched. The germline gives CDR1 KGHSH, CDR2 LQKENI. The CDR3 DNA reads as TGTGCCAGCTCACAGAGGACTAGCGGGGGGGCGAGTGAGCAGTTCTTC. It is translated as CASSQRTSGGASEQFF.

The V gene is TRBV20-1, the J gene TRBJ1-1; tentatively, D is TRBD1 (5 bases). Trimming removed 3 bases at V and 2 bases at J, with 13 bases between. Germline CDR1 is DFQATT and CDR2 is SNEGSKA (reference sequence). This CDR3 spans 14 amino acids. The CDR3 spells CSASGGGGNTEAFF. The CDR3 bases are TGCAGTGCTAGTGGTGGCGGGGGAAACACTGAAGCTTTCTTT.

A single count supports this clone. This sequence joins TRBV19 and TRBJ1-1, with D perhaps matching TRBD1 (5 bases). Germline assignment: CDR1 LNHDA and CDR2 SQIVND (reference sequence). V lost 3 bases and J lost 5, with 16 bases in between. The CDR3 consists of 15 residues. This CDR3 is CASSILGLGSTEAFF. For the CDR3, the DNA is TGTGCCAGTAGTATTTTGGGACTGGGGAGTACTGAAGCTTTCTTT.

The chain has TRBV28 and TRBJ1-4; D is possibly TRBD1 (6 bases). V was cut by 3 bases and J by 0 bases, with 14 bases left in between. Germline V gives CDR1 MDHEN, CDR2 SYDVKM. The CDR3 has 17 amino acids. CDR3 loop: CASSLGRGFSTNEKLFF. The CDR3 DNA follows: TGTGCCAGCAGTTTGGGAAGGGGGTTCTCAACTAATGAAAAACTGTTTTTT. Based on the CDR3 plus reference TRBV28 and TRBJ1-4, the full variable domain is DVKVTQSSRYLVKRTGEKVFLECVQDMDHENMFWYRQDPGLGLRLIYFSYDVKMKEKGDIPEGYSVSREKKERFSLILESASTNQTSMYLCASSLGRGFSTNEKLFFGSGTQLSVL.

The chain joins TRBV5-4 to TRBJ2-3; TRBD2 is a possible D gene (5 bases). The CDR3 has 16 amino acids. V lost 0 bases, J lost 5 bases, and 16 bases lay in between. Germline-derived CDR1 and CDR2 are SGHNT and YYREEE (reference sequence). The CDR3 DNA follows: TGTGCCAGCAGCTTGGGTGCTAGTCCGGGAAAAGATACGCAGTATTTT. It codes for CASSLGASPGKDTQYF.

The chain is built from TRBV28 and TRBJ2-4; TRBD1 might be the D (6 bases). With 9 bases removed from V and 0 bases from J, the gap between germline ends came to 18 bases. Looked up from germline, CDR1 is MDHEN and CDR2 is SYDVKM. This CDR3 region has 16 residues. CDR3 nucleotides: TGTGCCAGTTCCGTAAGACAGGATATAGCCAAAAACATTCAGTACTTC. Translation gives CASSVRQDIAKNIQYF.

The CDR3 DNA is TGTGCCAGCAGCCACGACAGAACTAATGAAAAACTGTTTTTT. Translating it yields CASSHDRTNEKLFF. J is TRBJ1-4 and V is TRBV7-9; possibly TRBD1 for D (5 bases). Trimming removed 5 bases from V and 1 base from J, with 8 bases in between. Germline-derived CDR1 and CDR2 are SEHNR and FQNEAQ (reference sequence). CDR3 length: 14 amino acids.

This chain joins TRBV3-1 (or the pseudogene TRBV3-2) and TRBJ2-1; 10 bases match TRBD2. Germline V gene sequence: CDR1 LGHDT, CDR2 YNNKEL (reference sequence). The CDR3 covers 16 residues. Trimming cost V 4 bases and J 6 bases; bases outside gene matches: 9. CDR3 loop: CASSLPGTSASNEQFF. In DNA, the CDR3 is TGTGCCAGCAGCCTACCCGGGACTAGCGCATCCAATGAGCAGTTCTTC.

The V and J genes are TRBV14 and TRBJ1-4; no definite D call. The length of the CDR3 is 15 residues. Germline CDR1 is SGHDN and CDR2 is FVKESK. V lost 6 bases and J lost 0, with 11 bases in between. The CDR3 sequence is CASSSRGATNEKLFF. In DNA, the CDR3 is TGTGCCAGCAGTAGCAGAGGTGCAACTAATGAAAAACTGTTTTTT.

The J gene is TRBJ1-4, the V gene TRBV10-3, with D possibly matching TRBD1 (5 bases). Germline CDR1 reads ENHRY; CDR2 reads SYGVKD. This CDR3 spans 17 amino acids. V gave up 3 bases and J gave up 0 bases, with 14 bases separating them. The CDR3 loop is CAISEVQGRATNEKLFF. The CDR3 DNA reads TGTGCCATCAGTGAAGTGCAGGGTCGAGCAACTAATGAAAAACTGTTTTTT.

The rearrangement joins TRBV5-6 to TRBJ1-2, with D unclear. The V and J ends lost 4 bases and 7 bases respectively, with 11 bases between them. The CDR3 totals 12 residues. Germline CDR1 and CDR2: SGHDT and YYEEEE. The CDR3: CASSLGGGGYTF. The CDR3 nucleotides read TGTGCCAGCAGCCTCGGCGGTGGTGGCTACACCTTC.

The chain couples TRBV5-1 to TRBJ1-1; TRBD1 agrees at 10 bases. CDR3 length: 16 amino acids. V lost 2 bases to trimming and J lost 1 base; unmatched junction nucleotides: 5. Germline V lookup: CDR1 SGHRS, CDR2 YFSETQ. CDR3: CASSFGTGVRNTEAFF. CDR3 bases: TGCGCCAGCAGCTTCGGGACAGGGGTTCGGAACACTGAAGCTTTCTTT.

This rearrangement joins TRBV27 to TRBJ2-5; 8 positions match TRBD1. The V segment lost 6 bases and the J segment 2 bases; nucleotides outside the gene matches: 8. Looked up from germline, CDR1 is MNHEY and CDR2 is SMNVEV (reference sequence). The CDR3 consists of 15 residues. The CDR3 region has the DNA TGTGCCAGCAGCACTACAGGGGGATCACAAGAGACCCAGTACTTC. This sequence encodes CASSTTGGSQETQYF.

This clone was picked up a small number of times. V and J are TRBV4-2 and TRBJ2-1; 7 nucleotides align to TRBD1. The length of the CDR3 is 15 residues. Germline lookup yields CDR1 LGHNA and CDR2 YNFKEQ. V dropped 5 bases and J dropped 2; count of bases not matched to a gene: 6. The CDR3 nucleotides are TGTGCCAGCAGCTCCGACGGGACAGCCTACAATGAGCAGTTCTTC. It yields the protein CASSSDGTAYNEQFF.

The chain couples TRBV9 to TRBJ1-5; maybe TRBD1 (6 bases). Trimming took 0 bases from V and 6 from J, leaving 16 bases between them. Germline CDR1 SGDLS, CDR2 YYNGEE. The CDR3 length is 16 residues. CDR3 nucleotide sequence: TGTGCCAGCAGCGTAGGGTCAGGGGATATCGGTCAGCCCCAGCATTTT. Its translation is CASSVGSGDIGQPQHF.

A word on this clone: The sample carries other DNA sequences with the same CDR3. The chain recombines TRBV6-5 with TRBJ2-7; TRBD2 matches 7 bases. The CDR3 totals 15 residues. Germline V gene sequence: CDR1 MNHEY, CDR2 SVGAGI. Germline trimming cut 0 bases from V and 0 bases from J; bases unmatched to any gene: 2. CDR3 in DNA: TGTGCCAGCAGTTACTCGGGGGGGAGCTCCTACGAGCAGTACTTC. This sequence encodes CASSYSGGSSYEQYF.

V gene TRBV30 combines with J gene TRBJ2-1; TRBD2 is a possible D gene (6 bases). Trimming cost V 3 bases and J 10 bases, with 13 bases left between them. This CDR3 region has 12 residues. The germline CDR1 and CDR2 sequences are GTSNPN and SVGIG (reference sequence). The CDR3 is CAWRDREREQFF. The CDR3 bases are TGTGCCTGGAGGGACCGGGAGAGAGAGCAGTTCTTC.

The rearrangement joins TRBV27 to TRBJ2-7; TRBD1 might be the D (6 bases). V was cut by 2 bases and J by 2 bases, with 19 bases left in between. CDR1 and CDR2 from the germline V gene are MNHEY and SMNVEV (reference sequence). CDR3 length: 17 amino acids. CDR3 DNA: TGTGCCAGCAGTTTACGCCCCTCCACAGGGAACCCCTACGAGCAGTACTTC. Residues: CASSLRPSTGNPYEQYF.

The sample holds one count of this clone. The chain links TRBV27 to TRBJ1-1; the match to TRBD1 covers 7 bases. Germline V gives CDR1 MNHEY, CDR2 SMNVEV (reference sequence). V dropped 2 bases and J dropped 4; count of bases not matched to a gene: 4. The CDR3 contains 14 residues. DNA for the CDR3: TGTGCCAGCAGTTTACAACAGGGGACCACTGAAGCTTTCTTT. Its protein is CASSLQQGTTEAFF.

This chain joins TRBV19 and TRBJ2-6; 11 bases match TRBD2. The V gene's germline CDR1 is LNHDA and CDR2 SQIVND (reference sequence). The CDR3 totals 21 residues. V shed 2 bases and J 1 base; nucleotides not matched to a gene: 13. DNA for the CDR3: TGTGCCAGTAGTATAAAGACGACTAGCGGGACCGTTATGTCTGGGGCCAACGTCCTGACTTTC. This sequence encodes CASSIKTTSGTVMSGANVLTF.

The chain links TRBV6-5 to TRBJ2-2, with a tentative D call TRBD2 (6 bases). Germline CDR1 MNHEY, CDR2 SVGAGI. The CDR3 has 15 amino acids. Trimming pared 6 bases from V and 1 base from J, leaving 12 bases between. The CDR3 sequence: CASRPGLRNTGELFF. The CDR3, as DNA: TGTGCCAGCAGACCGGGACTGAGGAACACCGGGGAGCTGTTTTTT.